The present entry profiles one T cell receptor beta chain with its context. As yet, its antigen is unknown. Libraries were prepared by immunoSEQ multiplex PCR; TCRdb keeps only in-frame clonotypes and omits some of them. This sample has about 2.5 million clones, with roughly 92% found just once. This entry comes from a study of shared clonotypes between healthy human individuals. The study, taken as a whole, reports: In general, naive subsets displayed greater estimated richness than memory subsets did.

Sequencing used naive CD4+ T cells from PBMCs. As for subset: CD45RA+ positively selected. This TCR derives from a man between 18 and 35 years old in good health. Some clones in this sample may be carry-over from other donors' samples.

CDR3 amino acids: CASSANRGRPGELFF. The CDR3 DNA is TGTGCCAGCAGTGCAAACAGGGGGCGCCCCGGGGAGCTGTTTTTT. The chain recombines TRBV6-1 with TRBJ2-2; 9 positions agree with TRBD1. Trimming took 4 bases from V and 6 from J; bases not matched to a gene: 6. The CDR3 covers 15 residues. Germline loops: CDR1 MNHNS, CDR2 SASEGT.